This TCR beta chain derives from a study of cytomegalovirus exposure and HLA in healthy donors. Notes on the study in general: It has been reported that TCR beta sequences accurately predicted the HLA-A and HLA-B alleles of most subjects.

Vbeta (60) and Jbeta (13) primers were used in the PCR. Libraries were prepared by immunoSEQ multiplex PCR; TCRdb keeps only in-frame clonotypes and omits some of them. The data contain about 200,000 clones, approximately 85% of them singletons. In regard to this clone: Its antigen is not identified.

Looked up from germline, CDR1 is SGDLS and CDR2 is YYNGEE. The CDR3 extends over 15 amino acids. J gave up 3 bases and V 4 bases, and 6 bases lay outside the gene matches. Material for sequencing was PBMCs. The sequence was obtained from a woman aged 50 to 60 in good health and CMV-seropositive. This chain uses TRBV9 with TRBJ1-4; 7 nucleotides line up with TRBD1. This chain's CDR3 is CASSPRGTANEKLFF. As DNA, the CDR3 is TGTGCCAGCAGCCCAAGAGGGACAGCTAATGAAAAACTGTTTTTT.